The 31 T cell receptor beta chains given below trace back to one sample, sequenced in a study of molecular identifiers for immune sequencing clone quantification (dated 2018 in TCRdb). To prepare the library, PCR was applied. Data came from an Illumina HiSeq 4000. The public reads were quality trimmed at Q25 with fastp and then assembled into clones with MiXCR by TCRdb, keeping productive beta chains. Every CDR3 protein is listed once, alongside the most common genes and DNA of its rows. The table for this sample lists around 470,000 distinct CDR3 sequences; about a fifth of them were counted only once. The top ten constitute approximately 0.8% of the sample. The sequenced sample was naive CD8+ T cells from blood, with Jurkat cell RNA spiked in. According to the study, the label for this sample's cell subset or site signals: FACS-sorted CD8+CD4-CCR7+CD45RA+ naive T cells. These receptors all come from a human donor in good health. Some libraries in this study had Jurkat cell RNA spiked in.

This clonotype showed up many times. The chain couples TRBV20-1 to TRBJ1-1; D remains ambiguous. The CDR3 contains 13 residues. Between the trimmed V and J ends, which lost 3 bases and 0 bases, there was a span of 8 bases. The germline V gene encodes CDR1 DFQATT and CDR2 SNEGSKA (reference sequence). The CDR3 here is CSARGKMNTEAFF. CDR3 coding DNA: TGCAGTGCTAGGGGCAAAATGAACACTGAAGCTTTCTTT.

This clonotype was seen many times. V gene TRBV28 combines with J gene TRBJ2-5, with D unresolved. Germline assignment: CDR1 MDHEN and CDR2 SYDVKM. With 6 bases removed from V and 1 base from J, the gap between germline ends came to 15 bases. The length of the CDR3 is 15 residues. The CDR3 is CASSYPGRGQETQYF. In DNA, the CDR3 is TGTGCCAGCAGCTACCCCGGAAGAGGCCAAGAGACCCAGTACTTC.

Concerning this clonotype itself: Given the absence of the conserved phenylalanine or tryptophan at the CDR3 end, a read error is likely. The chain is built from TRBV12-5 and TRBJ2-3, with TRBD1 identical over 7 bases. Germline CDR1 LGHNT, CDR2 FRNRAP. V lost 5 bases, J lost 4 bases, and 6 bases stayed unmatched. CDR3 length: 14 amino acids. CDR3 loop: CASGEGANADTQYL. CDR3 bases: TGTGCTAGTGGTGAGGGGGCCAATGCAGATACGCAGTATCTT.

Concerning this clonotype: One junction end disagrees with the germline gene, perhaps due to a read error. The rearrangement links TRBV5-6 to TRBJ2-7; TRBD1 agrees at 9 bases. The germline CDR1 and CDR2 sequences are SGHDT and YYEEEE. This CDR3 comprises 14 residues. Here the CDR3 DNA reads TGTGCCGGCAGAATGACAGGGGGAGACTACGAGCAGTACTTC. Residues: CAGRMTGGDYEQYF. Variable domain in full (rest from reference TRBV5-6 and TRBJ2-7): DAGVTQSPTHLIKTRGQQVTLRCSPKSGHDTVSWYQQALGQGPQFIFQYYEEEERQRGNFPDRFSGHQFPNYSSELNVNALLLGDSALYLCAGRMTGGDYEQYFGPGTRLTVT.

This clonotype was seen a few times. The genes are TRBV12-5 and TRBJ2-5, with unresolved D. Germline V lookup: CDR1 LGHNT, CDR2 FRNRAP. The CDR3 consists of 15 residues. V was shortened by 0 bases and J by 2 bases, with 10 bases between the two germline ends. CDR3 sequence: CASGLVLGIQETQYF. The CDR3 DNA follows: TGTGCTAGTGGTTTGGTTCTTGGGATTCAAGAGACCCAGTACTTC.

For this clonotype: An end of the junction differs from the germline gene, which may be a read error. This chain connects TRBV14 to TRBJ1-5; 9 nucleotides agree with TRBD1. This CDR3 contains 17 residues. Germline V gene data show CDR1 as SGHDN and CDR2 as FVKESK. CDR3 coding DNA: TGTGCCAGCAGCCAAGATACGGGACAGGGTAGCAATCAGCCCCAGCGTTTT. Protein sequence: CASSQDTGQGSNQPQRF.

In this sample, this clonotype turned up many times. V gene TRBV7-2 combines with J gene TRBJ2-5; 11 bases match TRBD2. The germline V gene has CDR1 SGHTA and CDR2 FQGNSA. Unmatched junction bases numbered 6, after V lost 1 base and J lost 8 bases. CDR3 length: 15 amino acids. CDR3 loop: CASSLEQTSGSTQYF. CDR3 in DNA: TGTGCCAGCAGCTTAGAGCAAACTAGCGGGAGTACCCAGTACTTC.

This clonotype occurred a few times. This chain joins TRBV6-2 or TRBV6-3 and TRBJ1-1; no reliable D call. Germline CDR1 is MNHEY and CDR2 is SVGEGT. The CDR3 contains 14 residues. Trimming shortened V by 8 bases and J by 4 bases, and 17 bases separated the two germline ends. The CDR3 coding sequence is TGTGCCAGCCGTAAGCTCCGGGTTCTCACTGAAGCTTTCTTT. It specifies CASRKLRVLTEAFF.

The rearrangement uses TRBV6-6 and TRBJ2-3; 7 nucleotides agree with TRBD1. CDR1 is MNHNY, CDR2 SVGAGI, per germline (reference sequence). Trimming took 1 base from V and 0 from J; bases not matched to a gene: 7. The CDR3 is 17 residues long. The CDR3 is CASSYFRTGSSTDTQYF. Here the CDR3 DNA reads TGTGCCAGCAGTTACTTCAGGACAGGATCTAGCACAGATACGCAGTATTTT.

This clonotype was observed a handful of times. The junction differs from germline at one of its ends, possibly a read error. The chain links TRBV6-2 or TRBV6-3 to TRBJ2-5, with 8 bases lining up with TRBD1. This CDR3 spans 14 amino acids. Germline-derived CDR1 and CDR2 are MNHEY and SVGEGT. The chain's CDR3 is CASSDSGGRETQYF. CDR3 sequence (DNA): TGTGCCAGCAGTGACTCAGGGGGCCGAGAGACCCAGTACTTC.

In its sample, this clonotype was seen a few times. The J gene is TRBJ2-3, the V gene TRBV2, with D tentatively TRBD1 (6 bases). The CDR3 extends over 15 amino acids. V shed 7 bases and J shed 0 bases, with 14 bases lying between them. The germline V gene has CDR1 SNHLY and CDR2 FYNNEI. CDR3 coding DNA: TGTGCCAGCAAGAAGGTGGGGGCAAGCACAGATACGCAGTATTTT. This gives the protein CASKKVGASTDTQYF.

CDR3: CASSQGQGLPHEQYF. As DNA, the CDR3 is TGCGCCAGCAGCCAAGGGCAGGGTTTGCCCCACGAGCAGTACTTC. The genes are TRBV4-1 and TRBJ2-7, with D possibly matching TRBD1 (5 bases). Germline CDR1 and CDR2: MGHRA and YSYEKL. Trimming left V 1 base short and J 5 bases short, with 15 bases between. This CDR3 region has 15 residues.

The chain employs TRBV27 and TRBJ1-1; D is unclear. Trimming removed 5 bases at V and 3 bases at J, with 13 bases between. Per the germline V gene, CDR1 is MNHEY and CDR2 is SMNVEV (reference sequence). CDR3 length: 14 residues. The CDR3 DNA follows: TGTGCCAGCAGTCCCGACCCGACCCACACTGAAGCTTTCTTT. Protein: CASSPDPTHTEAFF.

The chain links TRBV5-6 to TRBJ1-5; no firm D call. Between the trimmed V and J ends, which lost 2 bases and 9 bases, there was a span of 15 bases. The CDR3 has 14 residues. Germline CDR1 and CDR2: SGHDT and YYEEEE. CDR3: CASSLFYPAGPQHF. The DNA of the CDR3 is TGTGCCAGCAGCTTATTCTATCCCGCTGGGCCCCAGCATTTT.

In the case of this clonotype: Given a much more abundant clone one base away, this may be a read error. The chain recombines TRBV28 with TRBJ2-6, with 9 bases lining up with TRBD1. Trimming at V came to 7 bases and at J to 2 bases, leaving 9 bases not matched to a gene. This CDR3 comprises 17 residues. Looked up from germline, CDR1 is MDHEN and CDR2 is SYDVKM. The CDR3 spells CASTRDGQGTGANVLTF. In DNA, the CDR3 is TGTGCCAGCACTCGTGACGGACAGGGGACTGGGGCCAACGTCCTGACTTTC.

This clonotype showed up just once. A much larger clone differs by one base, so this may be a read error. V is TRBV6-6 and J is TRBJ2-7, with D tentatively TRBD1 (6 bases). Germline lookup yields CDR1 MNHNY and CDR2 SVGAGI (reference sequence). V was shortened by 6 bases and J by 6 bases, with 15 bases between the two germline ends. CDR3 length: 13 amino acids. The CDR3 region has the DNA TGTGCCAGCAGCCAATCACAGGGATGCGAGCAGTACTTC. This codes for CASSQSQGCEQYF.

There are a few counts of this clonotype. CDR3 in DNA: TGTGCCAGCAGCTTTGGGACTAGCGGGAAAGAGACCCAGTACTTC. As protein: CASSFGTSGKETQYF. The chain recombines TRBV7-3 with TRBJ2-5; 13 bases line up with TRBD2. The CDR3 extends over 15 amino acids. Germline assignment: CDR1 SGHTA and CDR2 FQGTGA. V lost 3 bases to trimming and J lost 3 bases; unmatched junction nucleotides: 1. The variable domain in full, with the rest retrieved from reference TRBV7-3 and TRBJ2-5, is GAGVSQTPSNKVTEKGKYVELRCDPISGHTALYWYRQSLGQGPEFLIYFQGTGAADDSGLPNDRFFAVRPEGSVSTLKIQRTERGDSAVYLCASSFGTSGKETQYFGPGTRLLVL.

This clonotype showed up just a few times. This chain links TRBV6-1 with TRBJ2-7; D not resolved. The CDR3 is made up of 14 amino acids. The germline V gene has CDR1 MNHNS and CDR2 SASEGT. Trimming stripped 1 base from V and 4 bases from J, with 11 bases between. The chain's CDR3 is CASSEGPSTYEQYF. The CDR3 DNA sequence: TGTGCCAGCAGTGAAGGTCCAAGCACATACGAGCAGTACTTC.

This clonotype was observed at least ten times. CDR3 sequence: CASSLMLMGAEEQYF. CDR3 DNA: TGCGCCAGCAGCTTGATGTTAATGGGGGCGGAGGAGCAGTACTTC. The chain is built from TRBV5-1 and TRBJ2-7; possible D gene TRBD1, 6 bases. CDR1 and CDR2 from the germline V gene are SGHRS and YFSETQ. The V end was cut by 1 base, the J end by 7 bases, with 18 bases between. This CDR3 has 15 residues.

The rearrangement uses TRBV7-9 and TRBJ1-1; D might be TRBD1 (5 bases). V shed 5 bases and J shed 0 bases, with 16 bases lying between them. The germline CDR1 and CDR2 sequences are SEHNR and FQNEAQ (reference sequence). The CDR3 loop spans 16 amino acids. As DNA, the CDR3 is TGTGCCAGCAGCCCCGGAGGGGAGATTATGAACACTGAAGCTTTCTTT. Translated: CASSPGGEIMNTEAFF.

This clonotype was seen a few times. The chain combines TRBV19 with TRBJ2-5; D remains unclear. V was shortened by 9 bases and J by 7 bases, with 24 bases between the two germline ends. This CDR3 is 15 amino acids long. Per germline, CDR1 LNHDA and CDR2 SQIVND (reference sequence). DNA of the CDR3: TGTGCCAGCAATCGCCCCGCCGCCAAAAGAGGGACCCAGTACTTC. Its protein product is CASNRPAAKRGTQYF.

This clonotype was detected ten times or more. The genes are TRBV9 and TRBJ2-4; D ambiguous. The CDR3 spans 12 residues. The V gene's germline CDR1 is SGDLS and CDR2 YYNGEE. The V end was cut by 3 bases, the J end by 4 bases, with 5 bases between. The CDR3 bases are TGTGCCAGCAGCGGACCTAAAAACATTCAGTACTTC. It yields the protein CASSGPKNIQYF.

This rearrangement joins TRBV6-6 to TRBJ1-3; 9 bases are a match to TRBD1. There are 14 residues in the CDR3. Germline values: CDR1 MNHNY, CDR2 SVGAGI (reference sequence). The J segment lost 4 bases and the V segment lost 5 bases, leaving 3 bases of the junction unmatched. Written as DNA, the CDR3 is TGTGCCAGCAGTCAAACAGGGGGCGGAAACACCATATATTTT. Its translation: CASSQTGGGNTIYF.

The CDR3 coding sequence is TGCGCCAGCAGTGAGTCTAGTCTAGCGGTTTACGAGCAGTACTTC. It specifies CASSESSLAVYEQYF. The chain combines TRBV10-2 with TRBJ2-7; 7 bases map to TRBD2. Germline lookup yields CDR1 WSHSY and CDR2 SAAADI. V lost 0 bases to trimming and J lost 4 bases; unmatched junction nucleotides: 6. The CDR3 is 15 residues long.

This clonotype has a count of ten or more. The chain is built from TRBV27 and TRBJ2-7, with D possibly matching TRBD2 (6 bases). Germline V gene sequence: CDR1 MNHEY, CDR2 SMNVEV (reference sequence). This CDR3 spans 14 amino acids. Trimming left V 7 bases short and J 1 base short, with 14 bases between. The CDR3 DNA is TGTGCCAGCACTCAAACCGGGGGATCCTACGAGCAGTACTTC. Its protein product is CASTQTGGSYEQYF.

For this clonotype: The missing conserved phenylalanine or tryptophan at the end of this CDR3 makes a read error likely. The chain joins TRBV19 to TRBJ2-3; D remains ambiguous. With 7 bases removed from V and 8 bases from J, the gap between germline ends came to 10 bases. Germline CDR1 is LNHDA and CDR2 is SQIVND (reference sequence). The CDR3 runs 11 residues. For the CDR3, the DNA is TGTGCCAGTAAATTGCGGACTACGCAGTATCTT. It translates to CASKLRTTQYL.

As concerns this clonotype: A read error may explain this, as a much larger clone is one base away. The rearrangement links TRBV9 to TRBJ1-3; 7 bases match TRBD1. After removal of 0 bases from V and 4 bases from J, the junction contained 10 bases not matched to a gene. The CDR3 extends over 17 amino acids. The V gene's germline CDR1 is SGDLS and CDR2 YYNGEE. The CDR3 is CASSVDFGDSGGNTIYF. CDR3 nucleotides: TGTGCCAGCAGCGTAGATTTTGGGGACAGTGGCGGAAACACCATATATTTT.

This clonotype was recorded at least ten times. The chain is built from TRBV7-9 and TRBJ2-7, with D possibly being TRBD1 (6 bases). V shed 5 bases and J shed 6 bases, with 17 bases lying between them. In germline, CDR1 is SEHNR, CDR2 FQNEAQ (reference sequence). The CDR3 has 14 residues. CDR3 loop: CASSPDRRPGEQYF. The CDR3 DNA follows: TGTGCCAGCAGCCCCGACAGGCGGCCTGGCGAGCAGTACTTC. Combining the CDR3 with reference TRBV7-9 and TRBJ2-7 gives the whole variable domain DTGVSQNPRHKITKRGQNVTFRCDPISEHNRLYWYRQTLGQGPEFLTYFQNEAQLEKSRLLSDRFSAERPKGSFSTLEIQRTEQGDSAMYLCASSPDRRPGEQYFGPGTRLTVT.

CDR3 loop: CASSIGRRGFTGELFF. CDR3 bases: TGTGCCAGTAGTATTGGGCGACGGGGTTTTACCGGGGAGCTGTTTTTT. The chain couples TRBV19 to TRBJ2-2; maybe TRBD2 (5 bases). Germline-derived CDR1 and CDR2 are LNHDA and SQIVND (reference sequence). The CDR3 is made up of 16 amino acids. V lost 3 bases, J lost 5 bases, and 16 bases lay in between.

For this clonotype: A much larger clone lies one base from this, so it may be a read error. The chain uses TRBV6-2 or TRBV6-3 and TRBJ2-4, with a tentative D call TRBD2 (5 bases). The CDR3 has 17 residues. V was pared by 5 bases and J by 2 bases, with 19 bases between. The V gene's germline CDR1 is MNHEY and CDR2 SVGEGT. The chain's CDR3 is CASSPWTCGSSKNIQYF. The CDR3 DNA reads TGTGCCAGCAGTCCTTGGACTTGCGGTAGTTCCAAAAACATTCAGTACTTC.

The gene calls are TRBV4-3 and TRBJ1-5, with D tentatively TRBD1 (5 bases). The germline V gene encodes CDR1 LGHNA and CDR2 YSLEER. Deletions cut 1 base from V and 4 bases from J, with 11 bases between. The CDR3 has 15 amino acids. CDR3 sequence: CASSQGRQGNQPQHF. In DNA, the CDR3 is TGCGCCAGCAGCCAAGGCCGGCAGGGAAATCAGCCCCAGCATTTT.